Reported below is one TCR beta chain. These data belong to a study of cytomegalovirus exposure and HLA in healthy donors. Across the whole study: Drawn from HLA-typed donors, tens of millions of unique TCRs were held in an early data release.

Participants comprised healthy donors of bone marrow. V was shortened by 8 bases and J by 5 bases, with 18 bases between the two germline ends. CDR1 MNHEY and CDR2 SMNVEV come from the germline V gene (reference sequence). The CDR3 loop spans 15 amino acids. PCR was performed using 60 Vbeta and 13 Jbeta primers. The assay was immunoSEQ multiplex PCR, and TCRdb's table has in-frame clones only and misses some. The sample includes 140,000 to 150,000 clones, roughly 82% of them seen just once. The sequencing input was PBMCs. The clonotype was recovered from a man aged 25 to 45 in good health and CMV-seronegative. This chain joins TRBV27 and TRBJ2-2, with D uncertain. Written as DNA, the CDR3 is TGTGCCAGCGGCCGACGAGGAAGAAGAACCGGGGAGCTGTTTTTT. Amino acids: CASGRRGRRTGELFF.